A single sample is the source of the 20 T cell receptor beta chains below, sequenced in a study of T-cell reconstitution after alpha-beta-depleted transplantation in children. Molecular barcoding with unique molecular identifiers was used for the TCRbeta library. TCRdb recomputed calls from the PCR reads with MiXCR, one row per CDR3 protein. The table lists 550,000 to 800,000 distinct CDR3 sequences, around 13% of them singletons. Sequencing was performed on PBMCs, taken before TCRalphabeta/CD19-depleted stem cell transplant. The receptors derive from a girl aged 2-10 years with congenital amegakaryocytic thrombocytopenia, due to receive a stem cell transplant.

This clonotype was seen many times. The CDR3 loop reads CASRPSGSYTQYF. The DNA for the CDR3 is TGCGCCAGCAGACCTAGCGGGAGTTATACGCAGTATTTT. The chain joins TRBV5-1 to TRBJ2-3; 10 bases match TRBD2. Trimming removed 5 bases from V and 7 bases from J; junction bases left unmatched: 4. CDR1 is SGHRS and CDR2 is YFSETQ in the germline V gene. This CDR3 comprises 13 residues.

The CDR3: CASSATSGGEGEQFF. The CDR3 region has the DNA TGTGCCAGCAGTGCTACTAGCGGGGGGGAAGGAGAGCAGTTCTTC. The chain recombines TRBV27 with TRBJ2-1; TRBD2 matches at 13 bases. Germline CDR1 is MNHEY and CDR2 is SMNVEV (reference sequence). The CDR3 has 15 residues. Losses at the gene ends were 5 bases for V and 10 bases for J; bases not matched to a gene: 8.

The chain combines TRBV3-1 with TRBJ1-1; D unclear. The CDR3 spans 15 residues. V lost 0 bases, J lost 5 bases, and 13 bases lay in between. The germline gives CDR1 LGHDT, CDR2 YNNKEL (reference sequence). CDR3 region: CASSQDPGSITEAFF. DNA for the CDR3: TGTGCCAGCAGCCAAGACCCGGGCAGTATAACTGAAGCTTTCTTT. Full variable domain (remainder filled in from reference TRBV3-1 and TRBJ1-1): DTAVSQTPKYLVTQMGNDKSIKCEQNLGHDTMYWYKQDSKKFLKIMFSYNNKELIINETVPNRFSPKSPDKAHLNLHINSLELGDSAVYFCASSQDPGSITEAFFGQGTRLTVV.

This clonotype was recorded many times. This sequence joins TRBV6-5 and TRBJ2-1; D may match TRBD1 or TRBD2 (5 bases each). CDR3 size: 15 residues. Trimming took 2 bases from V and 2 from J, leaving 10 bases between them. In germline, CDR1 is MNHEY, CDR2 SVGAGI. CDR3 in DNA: TGTGCCAGCAGTTACACGGGACCCGCCTACAATGAGCAGTTCTTC. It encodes CASSYTGPAYNEQFF.

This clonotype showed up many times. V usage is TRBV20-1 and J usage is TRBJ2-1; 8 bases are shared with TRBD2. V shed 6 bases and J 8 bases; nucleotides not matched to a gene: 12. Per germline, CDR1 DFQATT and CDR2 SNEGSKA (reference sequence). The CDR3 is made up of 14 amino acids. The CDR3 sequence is CSASPRGGRHEQFF. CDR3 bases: TGCAGTGCATCGCCTCGGGGCGGGAGGCATGAGCAGTTCTTC.

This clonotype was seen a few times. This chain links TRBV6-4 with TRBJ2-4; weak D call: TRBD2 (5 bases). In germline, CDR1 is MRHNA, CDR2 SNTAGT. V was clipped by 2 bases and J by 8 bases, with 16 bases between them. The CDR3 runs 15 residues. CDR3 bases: TGTGCCAGCAGTGACGCGACCAGGAGGACGGACATTCAGTACTTC. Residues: CASSDATRRTDIQYF.

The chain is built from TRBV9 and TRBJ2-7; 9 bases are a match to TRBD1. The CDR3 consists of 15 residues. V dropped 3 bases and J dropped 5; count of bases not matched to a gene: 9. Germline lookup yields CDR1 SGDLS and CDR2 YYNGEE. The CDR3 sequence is CASSGPGQGLDEQYF. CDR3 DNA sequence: TGTGCCAGCAGCGGACCGGGACAGGGCTTGGACGAGCAGTACTTC.

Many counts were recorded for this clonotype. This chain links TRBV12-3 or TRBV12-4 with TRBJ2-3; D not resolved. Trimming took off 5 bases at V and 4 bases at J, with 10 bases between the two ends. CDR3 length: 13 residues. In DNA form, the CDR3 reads TGTGCCAGCAGTCCCTCGGCGGCAGATACGCAGTATTTT. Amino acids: CASSPSAADTQYF.

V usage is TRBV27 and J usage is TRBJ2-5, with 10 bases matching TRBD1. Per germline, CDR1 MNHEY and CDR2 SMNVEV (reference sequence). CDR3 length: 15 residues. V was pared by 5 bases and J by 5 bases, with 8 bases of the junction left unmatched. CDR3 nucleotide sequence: TGTGCCAGCAGTCTAAGACAGGGGGCGTGGGAGACCCAGTACTTC. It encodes CASSLRQGAWETQYF.

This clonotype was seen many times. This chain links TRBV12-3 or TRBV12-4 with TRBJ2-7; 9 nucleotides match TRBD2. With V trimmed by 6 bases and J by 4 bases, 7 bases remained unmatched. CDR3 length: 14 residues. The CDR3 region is CASRYSGSKYEQYF. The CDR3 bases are TGTGCCAGCAGATATAGCGGGAGCAAATACGAGCAGTACTTC.

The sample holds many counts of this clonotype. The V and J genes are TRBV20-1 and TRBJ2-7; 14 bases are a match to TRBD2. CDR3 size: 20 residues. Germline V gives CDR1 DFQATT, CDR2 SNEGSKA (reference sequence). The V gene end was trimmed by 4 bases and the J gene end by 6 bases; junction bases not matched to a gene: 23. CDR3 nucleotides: TGCAGTGCTAACTCAATTCGAGGGACTAGCGGGAGATCCCTAGTAGGCGAGCAGTACTTC. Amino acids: CSANSIRGTSGRSLVGEQYF.

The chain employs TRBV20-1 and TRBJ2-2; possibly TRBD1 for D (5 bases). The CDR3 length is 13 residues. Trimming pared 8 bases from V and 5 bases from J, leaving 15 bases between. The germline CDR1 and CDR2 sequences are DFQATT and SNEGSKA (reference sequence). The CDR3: CSSTETRTGELFF. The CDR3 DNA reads TGCAGTTCGACAGAGACGAGGACCGGGGAGCTGTTTTTT.

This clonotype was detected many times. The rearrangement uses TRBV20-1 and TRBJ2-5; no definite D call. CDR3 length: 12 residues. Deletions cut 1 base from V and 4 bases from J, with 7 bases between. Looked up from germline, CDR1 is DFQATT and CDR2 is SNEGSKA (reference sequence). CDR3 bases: TGCAGTGCTAGAGTGTGGTCAGAGACCCAGTACTTC. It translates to CSARVWSETQYF.

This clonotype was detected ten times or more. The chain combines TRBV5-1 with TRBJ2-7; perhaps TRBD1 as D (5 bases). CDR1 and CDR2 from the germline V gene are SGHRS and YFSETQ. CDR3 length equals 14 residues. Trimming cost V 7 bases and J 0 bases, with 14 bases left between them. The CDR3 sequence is CASATQESSYEQYF. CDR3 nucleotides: TGCGCCAGCGCAACACAGGAAAGCTCCTACGAGCAGTACTTC.

CDR3 region: CSARAESVSYEQYF. CDR3 bases: TGCAGTGCTAGAGCGGAGAGCGTCTCCTACGAGCAGTACTTC. This chain connects TRBV20-1 to TRBJ2-7; D remains ambiguous. Germline-derived CDR1 and CDR2 are DFQATT and SNEGSKA (reference sequence). Trimming removed 1 base from V and 0 bases from J, with 10 bases in between. This CDR3 has 14 residues.

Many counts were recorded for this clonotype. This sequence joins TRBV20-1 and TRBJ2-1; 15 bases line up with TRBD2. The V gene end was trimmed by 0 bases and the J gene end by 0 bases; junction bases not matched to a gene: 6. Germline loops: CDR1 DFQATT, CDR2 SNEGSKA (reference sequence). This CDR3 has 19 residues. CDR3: CSARDGGLAGGRSYNEQFF. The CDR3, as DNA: TGCAGTGCTAGAGATGGGGGACTAGCGGGAGGACGCTCCTACAATGAGCAGTTCTTC.

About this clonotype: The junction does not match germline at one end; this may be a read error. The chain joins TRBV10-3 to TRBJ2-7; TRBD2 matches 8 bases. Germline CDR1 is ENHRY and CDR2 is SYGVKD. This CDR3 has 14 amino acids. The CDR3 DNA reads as TGTGCCGTCAGCCTAGCGGGCACCTCCTACGAGCAGTACTTC. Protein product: CAVSLAGTSYEQYF.

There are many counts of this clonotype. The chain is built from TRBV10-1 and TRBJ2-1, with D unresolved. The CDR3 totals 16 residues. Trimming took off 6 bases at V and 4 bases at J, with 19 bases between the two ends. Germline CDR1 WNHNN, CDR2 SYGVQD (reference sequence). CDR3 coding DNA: TGCGCCAGCAGCCGCAATCGTCAGGTCCGATACAATGAGCAGTTCTTC. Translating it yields CASSRNRQVRYNEQFF.

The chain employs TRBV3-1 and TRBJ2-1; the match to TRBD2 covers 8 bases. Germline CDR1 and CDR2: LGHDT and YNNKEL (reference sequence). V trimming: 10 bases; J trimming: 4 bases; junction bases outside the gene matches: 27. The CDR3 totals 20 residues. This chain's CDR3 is CATSASGRAVGLLLYNEQFF. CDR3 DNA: TGTGCCACCTCCGCCTCCGGGAGGGCGGTGGGACTACTACTTTACAATGAGCAGTTCTTC.

The DNA of the CDR3 is TGTGCCAGCTCACCAAGTCCAGGGAGTCGTCAGCCCCAGCATTTT. As protein: CASSPSPGSRQPQHF. The rearrangement links TRBV18 to TRBJ1-5, with a tentative D call TRBD1 (5 bases). Germline V gene data show CDR1 as KGHSH and CDR2 as LQKENI. This CDR3 is 15 amino acids long. The V end was cut by 2 bases, the J end by 6 bases, with 14 bases between.